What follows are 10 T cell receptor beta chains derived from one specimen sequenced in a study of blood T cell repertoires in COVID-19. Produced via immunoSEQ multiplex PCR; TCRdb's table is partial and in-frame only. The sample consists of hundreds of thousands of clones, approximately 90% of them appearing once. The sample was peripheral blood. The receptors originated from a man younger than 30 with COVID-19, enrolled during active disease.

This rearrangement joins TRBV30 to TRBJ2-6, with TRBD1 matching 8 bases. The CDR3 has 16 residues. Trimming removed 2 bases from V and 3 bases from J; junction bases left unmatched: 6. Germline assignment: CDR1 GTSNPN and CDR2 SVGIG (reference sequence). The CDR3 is CAWSRQGAFGANVLTF. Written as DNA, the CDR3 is TGTGCCTGGAGTCGTCAGGGGGCGTTTGGGGCCAACGTCCTGACTTTC.

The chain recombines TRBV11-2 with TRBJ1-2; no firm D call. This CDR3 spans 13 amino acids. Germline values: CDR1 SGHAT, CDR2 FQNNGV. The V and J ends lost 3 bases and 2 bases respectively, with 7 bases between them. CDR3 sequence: CASSLAVNYGYTF. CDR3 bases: TGTGCCAGCAGCTTGGCCGTAAACTATGGCTACACCTTC.

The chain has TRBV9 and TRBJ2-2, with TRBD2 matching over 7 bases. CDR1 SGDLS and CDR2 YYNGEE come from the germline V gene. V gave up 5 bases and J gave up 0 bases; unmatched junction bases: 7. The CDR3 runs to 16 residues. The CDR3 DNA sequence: TGTGCCAGCAGTGGGGTGGCGGGGGCGAACACCGGGGAGCTGTTTTTT. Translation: CASSGVAGANTGELFF.

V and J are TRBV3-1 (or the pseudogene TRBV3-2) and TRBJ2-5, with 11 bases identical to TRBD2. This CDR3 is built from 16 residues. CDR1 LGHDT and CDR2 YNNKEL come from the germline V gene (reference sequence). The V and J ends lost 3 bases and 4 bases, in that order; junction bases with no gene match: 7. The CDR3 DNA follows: TGTGCCAGCAGCCAGGCCCTACTAGCGGGAGCAGAGACCCAGTACTTC. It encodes CASSQALLAGAETQYF.

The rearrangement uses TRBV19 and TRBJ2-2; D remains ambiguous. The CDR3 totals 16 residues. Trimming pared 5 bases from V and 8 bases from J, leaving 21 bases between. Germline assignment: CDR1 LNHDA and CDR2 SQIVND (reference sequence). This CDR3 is CASSPGDGSTWGELFF. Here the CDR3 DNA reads TGTGCCAGTAGTCCTGGAGACGGGTCAACCTGGGGGGAGCTGTTTTTT. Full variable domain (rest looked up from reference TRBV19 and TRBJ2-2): DGGITQSPKYLFRKEGQNVTLSCEQNLNHDAMYWYRQDPGQGLRLIYYSQIVNDFQKGDIAEGYSVSREKKESFPLTVTSAQKNPTAFYLCASSPGDGSTWGELFFGEGSRLTVL.

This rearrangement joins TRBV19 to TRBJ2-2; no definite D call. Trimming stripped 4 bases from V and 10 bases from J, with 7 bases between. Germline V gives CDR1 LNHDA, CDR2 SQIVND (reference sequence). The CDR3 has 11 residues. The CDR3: CASSTPLELFF. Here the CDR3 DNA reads TGTGCCAGTAGTACCCCCTTGGAGCTGTTTTTT. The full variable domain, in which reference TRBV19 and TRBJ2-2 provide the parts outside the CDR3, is DGGITQSPKYLFRKEGQNVTLSCEQNLNHDAMYWYRQDPGQGLRLIYYSQIVNDFQKGDIAEGYSVSREKKESFPLTVTSAQKNPTAFYLCASSTPLELFFGEGSRLTVL.

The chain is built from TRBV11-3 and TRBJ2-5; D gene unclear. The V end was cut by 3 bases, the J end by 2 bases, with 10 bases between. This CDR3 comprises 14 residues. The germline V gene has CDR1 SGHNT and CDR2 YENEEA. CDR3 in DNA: TGTGCCAGCAGCTTCCAAGCGACTCAAGAGACCCAGTACTTC. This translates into CASSFQATQETQYF.

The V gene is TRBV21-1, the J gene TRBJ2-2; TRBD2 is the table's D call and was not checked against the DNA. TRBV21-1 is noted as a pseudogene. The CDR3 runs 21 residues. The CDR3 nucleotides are TGTGCCAGCAGCAATGGCCTCACCTTACTAGCGCAAAAAGCGAACACCGGGGAGCTGTTTTTT. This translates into CASSNGLTLLAQKANTGELFF.

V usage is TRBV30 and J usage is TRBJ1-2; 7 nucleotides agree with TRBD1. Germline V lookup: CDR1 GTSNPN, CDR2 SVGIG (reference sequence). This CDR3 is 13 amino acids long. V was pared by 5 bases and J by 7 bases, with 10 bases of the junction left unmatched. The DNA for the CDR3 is TGTGCCTGGGCTTTGGACAGGTATCGTGGCTACACCTTC. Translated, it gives CAWALDRYRGYTF.

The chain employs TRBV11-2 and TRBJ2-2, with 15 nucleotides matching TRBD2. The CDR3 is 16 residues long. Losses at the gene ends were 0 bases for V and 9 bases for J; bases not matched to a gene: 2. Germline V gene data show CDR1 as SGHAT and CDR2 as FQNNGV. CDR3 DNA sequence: TGTGCCAGCAGCTTAGATGGACTAGCGGGAGGGAGGGAGCTGTTTTTT. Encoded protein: CASSLDGLAGGRELFF. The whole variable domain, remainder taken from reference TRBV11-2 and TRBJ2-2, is EAGVAQSPRYKIIEKRQSVAFWCNPISGHATLYWYQQILGQGPKLLIQFQNNGVVDDSQLPKDRFSAERLKGVDSTLKIQPAKLEDSAVYLCASSLDGLAGGRELFFGEGSRLTVL.